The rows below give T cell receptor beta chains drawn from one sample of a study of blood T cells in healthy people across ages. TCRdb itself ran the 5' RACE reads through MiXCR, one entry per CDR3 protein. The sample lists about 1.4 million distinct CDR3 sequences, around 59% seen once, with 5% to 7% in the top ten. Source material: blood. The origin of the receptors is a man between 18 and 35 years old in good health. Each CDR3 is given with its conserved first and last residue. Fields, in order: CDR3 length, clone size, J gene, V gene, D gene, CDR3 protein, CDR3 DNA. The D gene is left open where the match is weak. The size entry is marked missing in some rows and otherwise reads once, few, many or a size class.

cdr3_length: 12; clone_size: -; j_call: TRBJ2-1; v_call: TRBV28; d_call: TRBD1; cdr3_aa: CASRRQGLAQFF; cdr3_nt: TGTGCCAGCAGGCGACAGGGATTGGCGCAGTTCTTC
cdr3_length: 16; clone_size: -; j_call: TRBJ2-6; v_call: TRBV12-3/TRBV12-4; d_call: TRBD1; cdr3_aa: CASSPGQGFGANVLTF; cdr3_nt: TGTGCCAGCAGCCCGGGACAGGGGTTTGGGGCCAACGTCCTGACTTTC
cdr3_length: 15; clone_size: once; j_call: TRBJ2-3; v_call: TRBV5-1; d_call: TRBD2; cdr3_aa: CASSFGREGTDTQYF; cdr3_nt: TGCGCCAGCAGCTTTGGACGGGAGGGCACAGATACGCAGTATTTT
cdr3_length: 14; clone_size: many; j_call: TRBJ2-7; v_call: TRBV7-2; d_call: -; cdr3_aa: CASATHDTSYEQYF; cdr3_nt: TGTGCCAGCGCCACTCATGACACATCCTACGAGCAGTACTTC
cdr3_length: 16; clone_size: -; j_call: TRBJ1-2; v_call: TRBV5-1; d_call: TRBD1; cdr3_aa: CASSLETGGFGYGYTF; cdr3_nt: TGCGCCAGCAGCTTGGAGACAGGGGGCTTCGGCTATGGCTACACCTTC
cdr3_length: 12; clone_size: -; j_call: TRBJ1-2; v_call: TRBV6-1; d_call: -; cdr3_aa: CASPRANYGYTF; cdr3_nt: TGTGCCAGCCCCAGGGCAAACTATGGCTACACCTTC
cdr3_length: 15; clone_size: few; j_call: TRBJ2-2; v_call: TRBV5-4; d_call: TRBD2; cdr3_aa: CASSQTSGYTGELFF; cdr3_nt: TGTGCCAGCAGCCAGACTAGCGGTTACACCGGGGAGCTGTTTTTT
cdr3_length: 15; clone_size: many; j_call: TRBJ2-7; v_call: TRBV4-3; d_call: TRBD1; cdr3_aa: CASSQDGTGIYEQYF; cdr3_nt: TGCGCCAGCAGCCAAGACGGGACAGGGATCTACGAGCAGTACTTC
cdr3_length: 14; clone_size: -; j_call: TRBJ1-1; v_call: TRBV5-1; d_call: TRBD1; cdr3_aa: CAGSVWDRGFEAFF; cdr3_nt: TGCGCCGGCAGTGTGTGGGACAGGGGGTTTGAAGCTTTCTTT
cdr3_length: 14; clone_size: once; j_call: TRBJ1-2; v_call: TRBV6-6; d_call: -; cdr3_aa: CASSYSPGAEGYTF; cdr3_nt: TGTGCCAGCAGTTACTCGCCAGGGGCGGAGGGCTACACCTTC
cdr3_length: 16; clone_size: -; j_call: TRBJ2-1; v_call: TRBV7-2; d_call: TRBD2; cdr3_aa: CASSTRLAGDYNEQFF; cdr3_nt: TGTGCCAGCAGCACCCGACTAGCGGGGGATTACAATGAGCAGTTCTTC
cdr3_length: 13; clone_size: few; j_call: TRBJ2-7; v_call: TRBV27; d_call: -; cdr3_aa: CASSVGAGYEQYF; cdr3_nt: TGTGCCAGCAGTGTGGGGGCTGGGTACGAGCAGTACTTC